The 8 T cell receptor beta chains reported below all come from one sample, sequenced in a study of Graves' ophthalmopathy and Graves' hyperthyroidism. The sequenced template was RNA, covering the TCR beta CDR3 region. The library came from an HTBI-primed first-round RT-PCR and a second-round multiplex PCR. TCRdb re-called the multiplex PCR reads with MiXCR, one entry per CDR3 protein. The sample has about 740,000 distinct CDR3 sequences, around 40% seen once. Material: peripheral blood. These receptors originate from an adult man with Graves' ophthalmopathy.

The rearrangement uses TRBV28 and TRBJ2-5, with D possibly TRBD2 on 7 matching bases. Germline CDR1 reads MDHEN; CDR2 reads SYDVKM. The V end was cut by 7 bases, the J end by 5 bases, with 17 bases between. The CDR3 loop spans 14 amino acids. CDR3 DNA: TGTGCCAGCACCGTCGGGGGGCTAGAGGAGACCCAGTACTTC. Its translation: CASTVGGLEETQYF. Supplemented by reference TRBV28 and TRBJ2-5, the full variable domain reads DVKVTQSSRYLVKRTGEKVFLECVQDMDHENMFWYRQDPGLGLRLIYFSYDVKMKEKGDIPEGYSVSREKKERFSLILESASTNQTSMYLCASTVGGLEETQYFGPGTRLLVL.

This clonotype has ten or more counts. The rearrangement links TRBV20-1 to TRBJ1-4; no definite D call. CDR3 size: 14 residues. From germline, CDR1 is DFQATT and CDR2 SNEGSKA (reference sequence). Trimming stripped 6 bases from V and 4 bases from J, with 15 bases between. CDR3 sequence: CSASHEYLNEKLFF. CDR3 bases: TGCAGTGCAAGTCACGAGTACCTTAATGAAAAACTGTTTTTT.

The table lists this clonotype with a count of one. V is TRBV25-1 and J is TRBJ1-2; unclear D gene. The germline V gene has CDR1 MGHDK and CDR2 SYGVNS. The CDR3 has 14 amino acids. V lost 4 bases to trimming and J lost 3 bases, with 12 bases between them. This chain's CDR3 is CASSASSSYYGYTF. CDR3 bases: TGTGCCAGCAGTGCTAGCAGCAGTTACTATGGCTACACCTTC.

The chain recombines TRBV19 with TRBJ1-1; a possible D gene is TRBD1 (6 bases). Per germline, CDR1 LNHDA and CDR2 SQIVND (reference sequence). Deletions cut 6 bases from V and 4 bases from J, with 18 bases between. There are 15 residues in the CDR3. CDR3 bases: TGTGCCAGTAGAAAGAGGGGGGACCCCTCCACTGAAGCTTTCTTT. Residues: CASRKRGDPSTEAFF.

This clonotype was counted at least ten times. V and J are TRBV10-2 and TRBJ1-2, with a possible D match to TRBD1 (6 bases). The CDR3 extends over 13 amino acids. Trimming cost V 10 bases and J 6 bases, with 18 bases left between them. Germline CDR1 reads WSHSY; CDR2 reads SAAADI. The CDR3: CAIDTGSRHGYTF. The CDR3 DNA is TGCGCCATCGATACAGGGTCTCGTCATGGCTACACCTTC.

Notes on this clonotype: This sequence may be a read error, since a much larger clone differs from it by one base. V gene TRBV25-1 combines with J gene TRBJ2-2; 9 nucleotides match TRBD1. This CDR3 spans 15 amino acids. The ends lost 6 bases at V and 5 bases at J; junction bases unmatched: 7. Germline V gives CDR1 MGHDK, CDR2 SYGVNS. Written as DNA, the CDR3 is TGTGCCAGCAGCGTGACCGACAGGGGGACCGGGGAGCTGTTTTTT. Its translation is CASSVTDRGTGELFF.

This chain uses TRBV7-6 with TRBJ1-5; D is unclear. V gave up 6 bases and J gave up 6 bases, with 24 bases separating them. In germline, CDR1 is SGHVS, CDR2 FNYEAQ. The CDR3 loop spans 17 amino acids. The CDR3 loop reads CASSYSPGEGAGQPQHF. In DNA form, the CDR3 reads TGTGCCAGCAGTTACTCTCCCGGCGAAGGTGCGGGTCAGCCCCAGCATTTT.

This clonotype was recorded only once. V and J are TRBV25-1 and TRBJ2-2; D may be TRBD1 (6 bases). V lost 6 bases and J 7 bases, leaving 27 bases between the germline ends. Germline V CDR1 and CDR2: MGHDK, SYGVNS. The CDR3 is made up of 18 amino acids. The CDR3, as DNA: TGTGCCAGCAGCCGCAACCGGGACACGGCGATTGGGGGCGGGGAGCTGTTTTTT. Residues: CASSRNRDTAIGGGELFF.